This T cell receptor (beta chain) was observed in a study of T cell repertoires in cytomegalovirus infection. Study-wide context: Evidence of both CMV infection and a matching HLA type came from public TCR beta signatures. General observations from the study: CMV-specific HLA-C-restricted TCR beta clonotypes dominated the ex vivo response. Of the TCR beta families, the public ones yielded a cumulative frequency that identified carriers of CMV plus the relevant HLA.

A single record per CDR3 protein comes from TCRdb applying MiXCR to the reads. The sample has fewer than 250,000 distinct CDR3 sequences, around an eighth seen once. Germline CDR1 is DFQATT and CDR2 is SNEGSKA (reference sequence). Trimming left V 3 bases short and J 4 bases short, with 16 bases between. This CDR3 spans 15 amino acids. This clonotype was observed a few times. Its antigen remains unknown. The rearrangement joins TRBV20-1 to TRBJ2-1; D possibly corresponds to TRBD2 (5 bases). The clonotype comes from a human donor in good health (CMV status not recorded). Some clones in this sample may be carry-over from other donors' samples. The sample consisted of PBMCs. For the CDR3, the DNA is TGCAGTGCTAGCCCCCTTAGCGTAGGATACAATGAGCAGTTCTTC. Its translation is CSASPLSVGYNEQFF.